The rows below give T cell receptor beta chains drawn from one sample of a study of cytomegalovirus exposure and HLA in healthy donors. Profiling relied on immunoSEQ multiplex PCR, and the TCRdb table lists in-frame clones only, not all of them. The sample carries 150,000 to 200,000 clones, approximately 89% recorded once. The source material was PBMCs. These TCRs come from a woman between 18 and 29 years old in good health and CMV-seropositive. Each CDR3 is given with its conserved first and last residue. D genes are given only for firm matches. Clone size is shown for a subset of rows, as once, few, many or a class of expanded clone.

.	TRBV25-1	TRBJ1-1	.	TGTGCCAGCAGTGAATATCAGGCTGAAGCTTTCTTT	CASSEYQAEAFF
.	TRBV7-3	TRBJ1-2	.	TGTGCCAGCAGCACTGACAGAAACTATGGCTACACCTTC	CASSTDRNYGYTF
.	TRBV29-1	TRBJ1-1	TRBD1	TGCAGCGTAGATCCAGGGGGGAACACTGAAGCTTTCTTT	CSVDPGGNTEAFF
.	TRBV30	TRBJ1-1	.	TGTGCCTGGATCGCCGACAAGGTGAACACTGAAGCTTTCTTT	CAWIADKVNTEAFF
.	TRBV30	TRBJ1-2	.	TGTGCCTGGAGAATGGGGGCCTATGGCTACACCTTC	CAWRMGAYGYTF
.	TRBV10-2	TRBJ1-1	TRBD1	TGCGCCAGCAGTCCGACAGGGGCGGCTTTTGAAGCTTTCTTT	CASSPTGAAFEAFF
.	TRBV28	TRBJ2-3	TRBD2	TGTGCCAGCAGTTTAGGGTCTAGCGGGAGAGGCACAGATACGCAGTATTTT	CASSLGSSGRGTDTQYF
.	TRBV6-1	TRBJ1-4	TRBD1	TGTGCCAGCAGTGAAGCCCCCCTTCGACAGGGAACTAATGAAAAACTGTTTTTT	CASSEAPLRQGTNEKLFF
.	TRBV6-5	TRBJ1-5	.	TGTGCCAGCCGTTTGCCCGACAGTTTGGGCAATCAGCCCCAGCATTTT	CASRLPDSLGNQPQHF
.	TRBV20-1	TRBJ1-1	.	TGCAGTGCTTATGGGGCGGCTGAAGCTTTCTTT	CSAYGAAEAFF
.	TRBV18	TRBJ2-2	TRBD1	TGTGCCAGCTCACCGGACAGGTTCGCGAACACCGGGGAGCTGTTTTTT	CASSPDRFANTGELFF
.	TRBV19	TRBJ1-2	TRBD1	TGTGCCAGTACTATATCCCGGACAGGATATGGCTACACCTTC	CASTISRTGYGYTF
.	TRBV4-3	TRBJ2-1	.	TGCGCCAGCAGCCAAGCCAGGACTACACGCAATGAGCAGTTCTTC	CASSQARTTRNEQFF
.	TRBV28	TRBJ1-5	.	TGTGCCAGCAGTTTATCGCAGGGCCAGCCCCAGCATTTT	CASSLSQGQPQHF
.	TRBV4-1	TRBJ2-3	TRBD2	TGCGCCAGCAGCCTAGTTTTAGCGGGAGGGTTGGATACGCAGTATTTT	CASSLVLAGGLDTQYF
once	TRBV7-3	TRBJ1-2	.	TGTGCCAGCAGCTTACCCCAGACCACCGGGAGCTATGGCTACACCTTC	CASSLPQTTGSYGYTF
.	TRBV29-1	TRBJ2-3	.	TGCAGCGTTGAAGAAGGGCTAGCCCCAGATACGCAGTATTTT	CSVEEGLAPDTQYF
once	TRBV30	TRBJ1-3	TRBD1	TGTGCCTCTCAAGCCGGGACAGGGGCTGGAAACACCATATATTTT	CASQAGTGAGNTIYF
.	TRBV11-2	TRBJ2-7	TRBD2	TGTGCCAGCAGTCTAGCGGGGGCCTACGAGCAGTACTTC	CASSLAGAYEQYF
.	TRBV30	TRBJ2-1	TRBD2	TGTGCCCAGAGCGGGAGCGACTACAATGAGCAGTTCTTC	CAQSGSDYNEQFF
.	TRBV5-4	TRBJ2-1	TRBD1	TGTGCCAGCAGCCCAAGGACAGGAAGCTCCTACAATGAGCAGTTCTTC	CASSPRTGSSYNEQFF
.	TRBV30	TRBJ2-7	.	TGTGCCTGGAGTGTTAGGCATATCGGACTTACCCCCCCCGAGCAGTACTTC	CAWSVRHIGLTPPEQYF
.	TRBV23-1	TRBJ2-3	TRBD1	TGCGCCAGCAGTCACACATCGGGCTGGGACAGGGCCACAGATACGCAGTATTTT	CASSHTSGWDRATDTQYF
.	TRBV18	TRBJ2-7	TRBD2	TGTGCCAGCTCACTCGGACTAGCGGGCTACGAGCAGTACTTC	CASSLGLAGYEQYF
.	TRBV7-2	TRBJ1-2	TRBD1	TGTGCCAGCAGCCAGGGACAGGCCTACTATGGCTACACCTTC	CASSQGQAYYGYTF
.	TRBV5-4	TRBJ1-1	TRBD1	TGTGCCAGCAGCTTGTGGACAGGGTTGAACACTGAAGCTTTCTTT	CASSLWTGLNTEAFF
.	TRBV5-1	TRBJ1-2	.	TGCGCCAGCAGCTTGGAGGGGAACGGCTACACCTTC	CASSLEGNGYTF
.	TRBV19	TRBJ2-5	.	TGTGCCAGTAGTATCGGAGGAGGGGCCCAAGAGACCCAGTACTTC	CASSIGGGAQETQYF
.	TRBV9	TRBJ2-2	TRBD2	TGTGCCAGCAGCGTAACGGACGGGAGGGCCGCGGGGGAGCTGTTTTTT	CASSVTDGRAAGELFF
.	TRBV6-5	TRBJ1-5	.	TGTGCCAGCAGCCCCTATAGCAATCAGCCCCAGCATTTT	CASSPYSNQPQHF
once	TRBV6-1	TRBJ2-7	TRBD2	TGTGCCAGCACCCTAGCGGGAGGCGCGTCCTACGAGCAGTACTTC	CASTLAGGASYEQYF
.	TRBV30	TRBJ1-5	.	TGTGCCTGGAGTGGTCGCGGGAATCAGCCCCAGCATTTT	CAWSGRGNQPQHF
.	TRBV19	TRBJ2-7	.	TGTGCCAGTAGGGCAGGGCCCTCCTACGAGCAGTACTTC	CASRAGPSYEQYF
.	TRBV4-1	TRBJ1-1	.	TGCGCCAGCAGCCATATCCAGGGGTTTTCGAGAAACACTGAAGCTTTCTTT	CASSHIQGFSRNTEAFF
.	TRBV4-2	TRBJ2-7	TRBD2	TGTGCCAGCAGCCAAGCGGTGGGACTAGCGGCATCCTACGAGCAGTACTTC	CASSQAVGLAASYEQYF
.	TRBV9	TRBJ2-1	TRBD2	TGTGCCAGCAGCGTAGGACGGAAACTAGCGGGAGTTCCCTACAATGAGCAGTTCTTC	CASSVGRKLAGVPYNEQFF
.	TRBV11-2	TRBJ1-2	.	TGTGCCAGCAGCTTAGACAGGGGAATCTATGGCTACACCTTC	CASSLDRGIYGYTF
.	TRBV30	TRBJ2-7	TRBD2	TGTGCCTGGGAAGGTGGGGCGGGAGGGTACTCCTACGAGCAGTACTTC	CAWEGGAGGYSYEQYF
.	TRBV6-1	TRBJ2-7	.	TGTGCCAGCAGTGGGGTCCAGGGCTACGAGCAGTACTTC	CASSGVQGYEQYF
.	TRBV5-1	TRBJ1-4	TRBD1	TGCGCCAGCAGCTCCCAGGGGGTAGGAGAAAAACTGTTTTTT	CASSSQGVGEKLFF
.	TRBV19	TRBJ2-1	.	TGTGCCAGTACAGGGTTATCCTACAATGAGCAGTTCTTC	CASTGLSYNEQFF
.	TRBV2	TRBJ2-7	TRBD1	TGTGCCGGAGGACAGGTCGTGACCTACGAGCAGTACTTC	CAGGQVVTYEQYF
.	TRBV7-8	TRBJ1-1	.	TGTGCCAGCAGCTTGATTAACAGGGCGGGAGCTTTCTTT	CASSLINRAGAFF
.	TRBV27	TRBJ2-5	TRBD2	TGTGCCAGCAGTTTCCTAGCGGGAGGTGGTGAGACCCAGTACTTC	CASSFLAGGGETQYF
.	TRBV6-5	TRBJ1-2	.	TGTGCCAGCAGTTACTCGATCACCGGGGGGGGCTACACCTTC	CASSYSITGGGYTF
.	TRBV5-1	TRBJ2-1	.	TGCGCCAGCAGCCGCCCTGAGGGAGGAGTTGAGCAGTTCTTC	CASSRPEGGVEQFF
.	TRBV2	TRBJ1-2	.	TGTGCCAGCAGGGAAACAGGGTATTATGGCTACACCTTC	CASRETGYYGYTF
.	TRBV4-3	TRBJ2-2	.	TGCGCCAGCAGCCAAGATCGGGGGTCCACCGGGGAGCTGTTTTTT	CASSQDRGSTGELFF
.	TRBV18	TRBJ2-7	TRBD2	TGTGCCAGCTCACCAGGACTAGCGGGGGAGCAGTACTTC	CASSPGLAGEQYF
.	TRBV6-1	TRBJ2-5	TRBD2	TGTGCCAGCAGAATGACGGGAGGGCTGGAGACCCAGTACTTC	CASRMTGGLETQYF
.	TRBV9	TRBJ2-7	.	TGTGCCAGCAGCGTAGCGTACTCCTCGTACGAGCAGTACTTC	CASSVAYSSYEQYF
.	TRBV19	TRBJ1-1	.	TGTGCCAGTAGCTCCGGGGATCACAGAGGCCCAGCTTTCTTT	CASSSGDHRGPAFF
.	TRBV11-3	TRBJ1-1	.	TGTGCCAGCAGTAAAACAGCTGAAGCTTTCTTT	CASSKTAEAFF
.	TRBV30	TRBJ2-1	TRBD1	TGTGCCTGGACCGATAGACAGGGGAGCTCCTACAATGAGCAGTTCTTC	CAWTDRQGSSYNEQFF
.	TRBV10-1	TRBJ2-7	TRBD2	TGCGCCAGCAGTGATCAAAGGACGGGACTACGAGAGCAGTACTTC	CASSDQRTGLREQYF
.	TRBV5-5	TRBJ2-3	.	TGTGCCAGCAGCTTGCGAGATACGCAGTATTTT	CASSLRDTQYF
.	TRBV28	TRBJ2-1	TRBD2	TGTGCCAGCAGCCCCCTACTAGCGGATACCTACAATGAGCAGTTCTTC	CASSPLLADTYNEQFF
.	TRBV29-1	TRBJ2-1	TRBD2	TGCAGCGTTGAAGATGGAACTAGCGATCTAAGGCCCTACAATGAGCAGTTCTTC	CSVEDGTSDLRPYNEQFF